The 29 T cell receptor beta chains given below trace back to one sample, sequenced in a study of shared clonotypes between healthy human individuals (dated by TCRdb to 2018 to 2021). Preparation of the library involved the immunoSEQ multiplex PCR assay. TCRdb carries this immuneACCESS record with in-frame sequences only. Its versions omit some clonotypes, under half of them owing to an unresolved V gene in the studies checked, with the rest unexplained. Present in this sample are about 2 million clones, about 95% of which were seen just once. Together, the top ten hold around 0.13% of the sample. The specimen was naive CD4+ T cells sorted from blood. The cell subset or site label, as the study defines it: CD45RA+ positively selected. These receptors all stem from a man younger than 35 in good health.

The V and J genes are TRBV5-1 and TRBJ2-3; either TRBD1 or TRBD2 may supply D (5 bases each). The ends were cut back, 3 bases at V and 2 bases at J, with 22 bases in the middle. The CDR3 is 18 amino acids. Germline V gives CDR1 SGHRS, CDR2 YFSETQ. As DNA, the CDR3 is TGCGCCAGCAGCTCTTCATTTCCGGGACCCGCCAACACAGATACGCAGTATTTT. The encoded protein is CASSSSFPGPANTDTQYF.

In its sample, this clone was seen once. This chain uses TRBV29-1 with TRBJ2-3; perhaps TRBD2 as D (5 bases). CDR1 is SQVTM, CDR2 ANQGSEA, per germline. V lost 6 bases, J lost 4 bases, and 8 bases lay in between. The CDR3 contains 11 residues. CDR3 nucleotides: TGCAGCGTCGCGAGGGCAGATACGCAGTATTTT. Translation: CSVARADTQYF.

J is TRBJ2-6 and V is TRBV5-1, with D uncertain. The CDR3 runs to 16 residues. CDR1 and CDR2 from the germline V gene are SGHRS and YFSETQ. V lost 3 bases and J lost 0, with 10 bases in between. The CDR3 loop is CASSSAGLSGANVLTF. CDR3 nucleotides: TGCGCCAGCAGCTCGGCTGGCCTCTCTGGGGCCAACGTCCTGACTTTC.

The V gene is TRBV5-1, the J gene TRBJ2-3; D possibly corresponds to TRBD2 (5 bases). The CDR3 consists of 15 residues. Germline CDR1 is SGHRS and CDR2 is YFSETQ. Between the trimmed V and J ends, which lost 2 bases and 1 base, there was a span of 11 bases. This CDR3 is CASSFPYGGTDTQYF. CDR3 DNA: TGCGCCAGCAGCTTCCCCTACGGGGGCACAGATACGCAGTATTTT. Complete variable domain (other parts from reference TRBV5-1 and TRBJ2-3): KAGVTQTPRYLIKTRGQQVTLSCSPISGHRSVSWYQQTPGQGLQFLFEYFSETQRNKGNFPGRFSGRQFSNSRSEMNVSTLELGDSALYLCASSFPYGGTDTQYFGPGTRLTVL.

The V call is TRBV4-2, the J call TRBJ2-3, with 8 bases that match TRBD2. From germline, CDR1 is LGHNA and CDR2 YNFKEQ. The V gene end was trimmed by 0 bases and the J gene end by 4 bases; junction bases not matched to a gene: 9. There are 17 residues in the CDR3. As DNA, the CDR3 is TGTGCCAGCAGCCAAGAGACTAGCGTAATATCATCAGATACGCAGTATTTT. It translates to CASSQETSVISSDTQYF.

The V gene is TRBV7-6, the J gene TRBJ1-1; D might be TRBD1 (5 bases). This CDR3 region has 16 residues. V was pared by 2 bases and J by 7 bases, with 20 bases between. CDR1 is SGHVS and CDR2 is FNYEAQ in the germline V gene. The CDR3 loop is CASSLKGFWGEGEAFF. The DNA of the CDR3 is TGTGCCAGCAGCTTAAAGGGGTTCTGGGGCGAGGGTGAAGCTTTCTTT.

The chain has TRBV6-1 and TRBJ1-2; TRBD1 agrees at 10 bases. The CDR3 has 15 residues. V lost 4 bases, J lost 4 bases, and 6 bases stayed unmatched. Germline V gene sequence: CDR1 MNHNS, CDR2 SASEGT. The DNA for the CDR3 is TGTGCCAGCAGTGCGCCGGGACAGGGGTCCTATGGCTACACCTTC. Its translation is CASSAPGQGSYGYTF.

This clone was counted between two and nine times. The gene calls are TRBV27 and TRBJ2-4, with 9 bases lining up with TRBD1. V lost 7 bases, J lost 7 bases, and 5 bases stayed unmatched. Germline assignment: CDR1 MNHEY and CDR2 SMNVEV (reference sequence). CDR3 size: 13 residues. The CDR3 reads CASKRTGENIQYF. CDR3 nucleotides: TGTGCCAGCAAAAGGACAGGGGAGAACATTCAGTACTTC.

The V call is TRBV9, the J call TRBJ1-1; D gene unclear. The CDR3 loop spans 13 amino acids. Looked up from germline, CDR1 is SGDLS and CDR2 is YYNGEE. V was clipped by 2 bases and J by 7 bases, with 12 bases between them. This CDR3 is CASSVNGGIEAFF. CDR3 bases: TGTGCCAGCAGCGTTAACGGAGGGATTGAAGCTTTCTTT. Variable domain in full (rest from reference TRBV9 and TRBJ1-1): DSGVTQTPKHLITATGQRVTLRCSPRSGDLSVYWYQQSLDQGLQFLIQYYNGEERAKGNILERFSAQQFPDLHSELNLSSLELGDSALYFCASSVNGGIEAFFGQGTRLTVV.

The chain joins TRBV4-1 to TRBJ2-1; TRBD2 matches 14 bases. V was pared by 0 bases and J by 8 bases, with 9 bases of the junction left unmatched. In germline, CDR1 is MGHRA, CDR2 YSYEKL. The CDR3 spans 18 residues. The CDR3 coding sequence is TGCGCCAGCAGCCAAGAGGTACTGGGGACTAGCGGGAGATATGAGCAGTTCTTC. Its translation is CASSQEVLGTSGRYEQFF.

The CDR3, as DNA: TGTGCCAGTAGTACCCTAACTGGACAGGGTAATCATGGCTACACCTTC. Translated, it gives CASSTLTGQGNHGYTF. This chain links TRBV19 with TRBJ1-2, with 8 bases matching TRBD1. After removal of 4 bases from V and 6 bases from J, the junction contained 13 bases not matched to a gene. The CDR3 covers 16 residues. Germline CDR1 and CDR2: LNHDA and SQIVND (reference sequence). The full variable domain, completed using reference TRBV19 and TRBJ1-2, is DGGITQSPKYLFRKEGQNVTLSCEQNLNHDAMYWYRQDPGQGLRLIYYSQIVNDFQKGDIAEGYSVSREKKESFPLTVTSAQKNPTAFYLCASSTLTGQGNHGYTFGSGTRLTVV.

This chain links TRBV19 with TRBJ2-4, with a possible D match to TRBD2 (6 bases). The CDR3 consists of 17 residues. The V and J ends lost 0 bases and 0 bases respectively, with 12 bases between them. CDR1 and CDR2 from the germline V gene are LNHDA and SQIVND (reference sequence). The CDR3 DNA reads TGTGCCAGTAGTATAGATCCGCTGGGACTAGCCAAAAACATTCAGTACTTC. Translating gives CASSIDPLGLAKNIQYF.

The V and J genes are TRBV10-1 and TRBJ2-2; 8 bases align to TRBD1. The CDR3 contains 15 residues. Germline V gene lookup returns CDR1 WNHNN and CDR2 SYGVQD (reference sequence). The V and J ends lost 5 bases and 0 bases, in that order; junction bases with no gene match: 2. The CDR3 coding sequence is TGCGCCAGCAGTCCAGGGGGCGCGAACACCGGGGAGCTGTTTTTT. Translating it yields CASSPGGANTGELFF.

For this clone: This sample also contains other DNA sequences that code for the same CDR3. J is TRBJ2-5 and V is TRBV2; D may match TRBD1 or TRBD2 (6 bases each). V lost 6 bases to trimming and J lost 4 bases, with 12 bases between them. Germline-derived CDR1 and CDR2 are SNHLY and FYNNEI. The CDR3 runs 13 residues. CDR3 nucleotides: TGTGCCAGCAGCCTCAGGGGAGGAGAGACCCAGTACTTC. Translation gives CASSLRGGETQYF.

CDR3 sequence: CASRGIGSSYNEQFF. CDR3 nucleotides: TGTGCCAGCAGGGGTATCGGGAGCTCCTACAATGAGCAGTTCTTC. The chain employs TRBV6-1 and TRBJ2-1; D perhaps matches TRBD2 (6 bases). V lost 6 bases and J lost 0, with 12 bases in between. Germline CDR1 reads MNHNS; CDR2 reads SASEGT. The CDR3 contains 15 residues.

CDR3 nucleotides: TGTGCCAGCAGTCTCACAGGGCACCTTAGTTCCAATCAGCCCCAGCATTTT. This codes for CASSLTGHLSSNQPQHF. The rearrangement links TRBV28 to TRBJ1-5, with D perhaps matching TRBD1 (6 bases). This CDR3 contains 17 residues. Germline-derived CDR1 and CDR2 are MDHEN and SYDVKM. Trimming removed 5 bases at V and 3 bases at J, with 20 bases between.

This chain uses TRBV6-1 with TRBJ1-2, with TRBD1 matching over 7 bases. The germline gives CDR1 MNHNS, CDR2 SASEGT. This CDR3 has 14 amino acids. Trimming at V came to 5 bases and at J to 8 bases, leaving 11 bases not matched to a gene. The CDR3 is CASSRDSLPRGYTF. For the CDR3, the DNA is TGTGCCAGCAGTCGGGACAGCCTTCCGCGGGGCTACACCTTC.

The chain is built from TRBV4-3 and TRBJ2-7, with D perhaps TRBD1 (6 bases). Trimming left V 0 bases short and J 2 bases short, with 14 bases between. The length of the CDR3 is 16 residues. The germline gives CDR1 LGHNA, CDR2 YSLEER. CDR3 in DNA: TGCGCCAGCAGCCAAGAATGGGGGCAGGGGACCTACGAGCAGTACTTC. This codes for CASSQEWGQGTYEQYF.

The chain employs TRBV4-2 and TRBJ2-3; 10 nucleotides agree with TRBD2. Unmatched junction bases numbered 3, after V lost 3 bases and J lost 0 bases. From germline, CDR1 is LGHNA and CDR2 YNFKEQ. The CDR3 is 16 amino acids. The chain's CDR3 is CASSQQTSGSTDTQYF. CDR3 nucleotides: TGTGCCAGCAGCCAGCAGACTAGCGGGAGCACAGATACGCAGTATTTT.

This clone was detected a few times. Other nucleotide sequences from this sample produce the same CDR3. The CDR3 sequence: CASRPDRGNQPQHF. DNA for the CDR3: TGTGCCAGCAGACCCGACAGGGGCAATCAGCCCCAGCATTTT. This rearrangement joins TRBV6-5 to TRBJ1-5; TRBD1 matches at 7 bases. With V trimmed by 6 bases and J by 2 bases, 4 bases remained unmatched. CDR1 MNHEY and CDR2 SVGAGI come from the germline V gene. The CDR3 has 14 residues.

On this clone itself: The identical CDR3 is also encoded by other nucleotide sequences in the sample. This chain uses TRBV5-1 with TRBJ2-5, with 7 bases identical to TRBD2. The V gene's germline CDR1 is SGHRS and CDR2 YFSETQ. The length of the CDR3 is 13 residues. V was pared by 2 bases and J by 4 bases, with 2 bases of the junction left unmatched. The CDR3 loop reads CASSFLAGETQYF. CDR3 coding DNA: TGCGCCAGCAGCTTTTTAGCGGGAGAGACCCAGTACTTC.

V usage is TRBV9 and J usage is TRBJ1-3, with 8 bases that match TRBD1. Germline loops: CDR1 SGDLS, CDR2 YYNGEE. The CDR3 loop spans 18 amino acids. Trimming cost V 3 bases and J 4 bases; bases outside gene matches: 15. The CDR3 sequence: CASSALSQGGTSGNTIYF. CDR3 nucleotide sequence: TGTGCCAGCAGCGCCCTCTCACAGGGGGGGACGTCAGGAAACACCATATATTTT.

This chain connects TRBV11-2 to TRBJ1-3, with D unclear. The V end lost 2 bases, the J end lost 8 bases, and 13 bases lay between the germline ends. The CDR3 is 14 amino acids. CDR1 SGHAT and CDR2 FQNNGV come from the germline V gene. The CDR3 spells CASSLQVISDTIYF. The CDR3 region has the DNA TGTGCCAGCAGCTTACAGGTGATTAGTGACACCATATATTTT.

The V gene is TRBV19, the J gene TRBJ1-3; no clear D gene. V was clipped by 3 bases and J by 6 bases, with 12 bases between them. Germline loops: CDR1 LNHDA, CDR2 SQIVND (reference sequence). The CDR3 is 14 residues long. CDR3 in DNA: TGTGCCAGTAGTATCCGGGAGTTCGCAAACACCATATATTTT. Its protein is CASSIREFANTIYF. The entire variable domain, with the rest obtained from reference TRBV19 and TRBJ1-3, is as follows: DGGITQSPKYLFRKEGQNVTLSCEQNLNHDAMYWYRQDPGQGLRLIYYSQIVNDFQKGDIAEGYSVSREKKESFPLTVTSAQKNPTAFYLCASSIREFANTIYFGEGSWLTVV.

V and J are TRBV11-2 and TRBJ1-6; D possibly corresponds to TRBD1 (5 bases). The V gene's germline CDR1 is SGHAT and CDR2 FQNNGV. V gave up 0 bases and J gave up 7 bases, with 10 bases separating them. The CDR3 spans 15 residues. The CDR3 is CASSLEGVQNSPLHF. CDR3 bases: TGTGCCAGCAGCTTAGAGGGGGTCCAAAATTCACCCCTCCACTTT.

This chain joins TRBV30 and TRBJ1-5, with 8 bases fitting TRBD1. The CDR3 contains 14 residues. Germline CDR1 and CDR2: GTSNPN and SVGIG (reference sequence). Losses at the gene ends were 4 bases for V and 6 bases for J; bases not matched to a gene: 8. CDR3 protein: CAWTAGQGGQPQHF. Here the CDR3 DNA reads TGTGCCTGGACCGCTGGACAGGGCGGTCAGCCCCAGCATTTT.

The chain combines TRBV10-3 with TRBJ1-1; 7 bases are shared with TRBD1. With V trimmed by 6 bases and J by 3 bases, 7 bases remained unmatched. CDR3 size: 14 residues. Germline-derived CDR1 and CDR2 are ENHRY and SYGVKD. The CDR3 DNA reads TGTGCCATCAGGAACAGGGGTTTGGACACTGAAGCTTTCTTT. It translates to CAIRNRGLDTEAFF.

The genes are TRBV28 and TRBJ1-6; D might be TRBD1 (6 bases). The CDR3 is 15 amino acids. Trimming pared 7 bases from V and 7 bases from J, leaving 17 bases between. Germline CDR1 and CDR2: MDHEN and SYDVKM. DNA for the CDR3: TGTGCCAGCACCCTCGGGGGGGCCAGGAATTCACCCCTCCACTTT. It encodes CASTLGGARNSPLHF.

The chain combines TRBV5-6 with TRBJ2-5, with TRBD2 matching 14 bases. The CDR3 loop spans 17 amino acids. Germline V gives CDR1 SGHDT, CDR2 YYEEEE. After removal of 4 bases from V and 1 base from J, the junction contained 6 bases not matched to a gene. CDR3: CASSAGTSGRFQETQYF. DNA of the CDR3: TGTGCCAGCAGCGCGGGGACTAGCGGGAGATTCCAAGAGACCCAGTACTTC.